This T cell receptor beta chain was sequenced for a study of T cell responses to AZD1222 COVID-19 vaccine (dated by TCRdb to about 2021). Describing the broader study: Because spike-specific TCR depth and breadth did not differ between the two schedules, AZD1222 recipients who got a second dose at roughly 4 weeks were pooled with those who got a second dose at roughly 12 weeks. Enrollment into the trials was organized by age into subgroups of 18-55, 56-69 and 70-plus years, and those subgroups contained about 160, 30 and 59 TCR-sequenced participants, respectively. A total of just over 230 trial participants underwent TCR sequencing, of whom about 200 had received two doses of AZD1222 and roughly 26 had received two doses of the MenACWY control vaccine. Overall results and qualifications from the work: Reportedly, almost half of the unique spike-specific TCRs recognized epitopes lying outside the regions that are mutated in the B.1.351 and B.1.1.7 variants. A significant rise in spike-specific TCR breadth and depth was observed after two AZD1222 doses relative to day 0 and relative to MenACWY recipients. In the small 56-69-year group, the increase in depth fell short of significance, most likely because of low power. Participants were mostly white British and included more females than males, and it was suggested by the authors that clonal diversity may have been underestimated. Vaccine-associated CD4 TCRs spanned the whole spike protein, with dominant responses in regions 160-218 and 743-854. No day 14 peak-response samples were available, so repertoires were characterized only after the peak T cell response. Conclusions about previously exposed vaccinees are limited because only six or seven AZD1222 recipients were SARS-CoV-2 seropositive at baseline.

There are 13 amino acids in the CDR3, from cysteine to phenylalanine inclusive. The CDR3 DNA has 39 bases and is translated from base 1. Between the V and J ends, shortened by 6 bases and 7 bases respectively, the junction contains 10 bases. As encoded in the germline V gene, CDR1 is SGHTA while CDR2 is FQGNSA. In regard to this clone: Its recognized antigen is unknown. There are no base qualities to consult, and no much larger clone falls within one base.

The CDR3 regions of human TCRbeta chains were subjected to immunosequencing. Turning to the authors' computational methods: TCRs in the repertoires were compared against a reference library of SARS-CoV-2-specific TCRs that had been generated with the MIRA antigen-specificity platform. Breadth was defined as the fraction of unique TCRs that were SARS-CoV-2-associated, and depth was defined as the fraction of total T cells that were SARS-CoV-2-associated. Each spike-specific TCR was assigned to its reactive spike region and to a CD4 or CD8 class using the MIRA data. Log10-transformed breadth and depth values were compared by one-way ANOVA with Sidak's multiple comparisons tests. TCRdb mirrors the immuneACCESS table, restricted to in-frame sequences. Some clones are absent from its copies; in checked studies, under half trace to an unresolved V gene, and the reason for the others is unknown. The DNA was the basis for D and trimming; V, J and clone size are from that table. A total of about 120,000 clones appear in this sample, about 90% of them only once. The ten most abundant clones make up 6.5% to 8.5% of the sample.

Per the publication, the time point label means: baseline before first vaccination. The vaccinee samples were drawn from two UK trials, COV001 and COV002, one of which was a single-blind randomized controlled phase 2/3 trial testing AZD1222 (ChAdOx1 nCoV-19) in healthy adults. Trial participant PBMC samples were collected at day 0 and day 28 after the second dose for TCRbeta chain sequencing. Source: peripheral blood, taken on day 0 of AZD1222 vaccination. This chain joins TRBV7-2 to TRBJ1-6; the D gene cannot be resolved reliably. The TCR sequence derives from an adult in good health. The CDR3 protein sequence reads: CASSTDGNSPLHF. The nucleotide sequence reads TGTGCCAGCAGTACGGACGGAAATTCACCCCTCCACTTT.